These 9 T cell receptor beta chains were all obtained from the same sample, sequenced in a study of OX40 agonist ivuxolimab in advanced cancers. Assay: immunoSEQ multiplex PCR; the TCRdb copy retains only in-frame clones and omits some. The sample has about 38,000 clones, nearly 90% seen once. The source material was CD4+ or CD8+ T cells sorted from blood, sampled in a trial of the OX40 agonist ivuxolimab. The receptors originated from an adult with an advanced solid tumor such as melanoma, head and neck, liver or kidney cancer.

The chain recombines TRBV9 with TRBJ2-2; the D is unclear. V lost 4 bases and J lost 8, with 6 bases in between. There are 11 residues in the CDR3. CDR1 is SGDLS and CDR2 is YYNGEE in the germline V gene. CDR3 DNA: TGTGCCAGCAGCTCGGGTGGGGAGCTGTTTTTT. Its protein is CASSSGGELFF.

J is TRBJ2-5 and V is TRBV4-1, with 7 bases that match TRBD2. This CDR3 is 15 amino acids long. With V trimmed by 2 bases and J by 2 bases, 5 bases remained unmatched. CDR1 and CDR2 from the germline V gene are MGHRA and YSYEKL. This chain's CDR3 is CASSQPGLLQETQYF. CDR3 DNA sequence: TGCGCCAGCAGCCAACCGGGACTATTGCAAGAGACCCAGTACTTC.

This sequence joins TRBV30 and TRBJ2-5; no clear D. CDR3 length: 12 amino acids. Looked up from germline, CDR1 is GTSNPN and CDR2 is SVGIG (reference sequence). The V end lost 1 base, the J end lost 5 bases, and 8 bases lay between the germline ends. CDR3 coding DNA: TGTGCCTGGAGTGGCACCCGTGAGACCCAGTACTTC. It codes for CAWSGTRETQYF. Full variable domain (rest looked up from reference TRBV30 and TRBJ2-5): SQTIHQWPATLVQPVGSPLSLECTVEGTSNPNLYWYRQAAGRGLQLLFYSVGIGQISSEVPQNLSASRPQDRQFILSSKKLLLSDSGFYLCAWSGTRETQYFGPGTRLLVL.

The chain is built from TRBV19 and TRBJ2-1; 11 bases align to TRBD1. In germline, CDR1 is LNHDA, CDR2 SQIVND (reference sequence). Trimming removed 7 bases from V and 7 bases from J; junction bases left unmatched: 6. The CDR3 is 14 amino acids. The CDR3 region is CASKDRGRVNEQFF. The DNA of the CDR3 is TGTGCCAGTAAGGACAGGGGGCGCGTGAATGAGCAGTTCTTC.

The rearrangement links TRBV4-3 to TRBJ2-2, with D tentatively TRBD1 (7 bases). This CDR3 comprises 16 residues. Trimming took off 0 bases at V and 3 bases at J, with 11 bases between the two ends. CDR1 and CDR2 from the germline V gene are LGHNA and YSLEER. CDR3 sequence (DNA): TGCGCCAGCAGCCAAGAGCGGGGACAGTACACCGGGGAGCTGTTTTTT. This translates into CASSQERGQYTGELFF.

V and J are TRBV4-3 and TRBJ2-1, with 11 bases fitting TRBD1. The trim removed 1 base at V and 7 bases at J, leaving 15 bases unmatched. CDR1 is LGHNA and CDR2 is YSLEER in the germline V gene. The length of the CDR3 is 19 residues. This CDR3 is CASSQVRGILGQGGNEQFF. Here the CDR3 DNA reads TGCGCCAGCAGCCAAGTGAGGGGCATTTTGGGACAGGGGGGTAATGAGCAGTTCTTC.

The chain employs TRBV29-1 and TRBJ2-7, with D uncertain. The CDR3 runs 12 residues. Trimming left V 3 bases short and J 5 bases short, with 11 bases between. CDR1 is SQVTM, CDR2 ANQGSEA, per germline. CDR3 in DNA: TGCAGCGTTGAGACCGGAACTAACGAGCAGTACTTC. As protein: CSVETGTNEQYF.

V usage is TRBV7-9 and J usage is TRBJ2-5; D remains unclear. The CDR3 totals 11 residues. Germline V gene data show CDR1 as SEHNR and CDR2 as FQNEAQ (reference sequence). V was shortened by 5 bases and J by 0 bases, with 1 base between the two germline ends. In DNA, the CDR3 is TGTGCCAGCAGCCACCAAGAGACCCAGTACTTC. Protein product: CASSHQETQYF.

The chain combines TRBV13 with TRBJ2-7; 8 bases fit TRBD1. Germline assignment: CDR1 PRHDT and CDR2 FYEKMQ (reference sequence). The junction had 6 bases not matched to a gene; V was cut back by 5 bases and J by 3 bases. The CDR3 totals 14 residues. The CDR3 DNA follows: TGTGCCAGCAGCGCCCAGGGGGCCATCTACGAGCAGTACTTC. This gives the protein CASSAQGAIYEQYF. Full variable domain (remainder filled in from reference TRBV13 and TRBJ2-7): AAGVIQSPRHLIKEKRETATLKCYPIPRHDTVYWYQQGPGQDPQFLISFYEKMQSDKGSIPDRFSAQQFSDYHSELNMSSLELGDSALYFCASSAQGAIYEQYFGPGTRLTVT.